This TCR beta chain stems from a study of T cell repertoires in cytomegalovirus infection. Across the study: Both recently identified HLA-C-restricted and well-studied HLA-B-restricted CMV epitopes were used in the study. The study, taken as a whole, reports: CMV-specific HLA-C-restricted TCR beta clonotypes dominated the ex vivo response.

TCRdb reprocessed the reads via MiXCR and lists one record per CDR3 protein. The sample records some 100,000 distinct CDR3 sequences, about 30% being singletons. This clonotype occurred a few times. Its specificity is unknown. The V gene end was trimmed by 7 bases and the J gene end by 0 bases; junction bases not matched to a gene: 17. This CDR3 is built from 20 residues. The sequencing used CD8+ T cells from cultured PBMCs, collected from culture after CMV antigen stimulation. The TCR comes from a human donor in good health (CMV status not recorded). Some clones in this sample may be carry-over from other donors' samples. The chain employs TRBV12-3 or TRBV12-4 and TRBJ2-1; the match to TRBD2 covers 11 bases. CDR3 coding DNA: TGTGCCAGCACCGCCCCACTAGCGGGGGTTCCCGATTACTCCTACAATGAGCAGTTCTTC. Its translation is CASTAPLAGVPDYSYNEQFF.